These 2 T cell receptor beta chains came from one sample sequenced in a study of breast tumors, draining lymph nodes, adjacent tissues. Breast cancer patients provided tissue from their axillary draining lymph nodes. Each CDR3 protein is one row after TCRdb ran MiXCR on the multiplex PCR reads. This sample has approximately 300,000 distinct CDR3 sequences, with 30% found just once. Specimen: axillary lymph node tissue. These receptors were collected from a female donor with breast cancer. Some clones in this sample may be carry-over from other donors' samples.

Points on this clonotype: The germline gene is not matched at one end of the junction; a read error may be the cause. The chain recombines TRBV18 with TRBJ2-7, with TRBD2 identical over 7 bases. Germline V gives CDR1 KGHSH, CDR2 LQKENI. The CDR3 runs 15 residues. The CDR3 DNA reads as TGTGCCAGCTCAACCGGGAGTAGCGGGCCCCGCGAGCGGTACTTC. Translation: CASSTGSSGPRERYF.

This clonotype was picked up many times. The chain recombines TRBV7-6 with TRBJ1-5; 10 nucleotides align to TRBD1. The CDR3 has 14 residues. Germline values: CDR1 SGHVS, CDR2 FNYEAQ. Trimming removed 5 bases from V and 6 bases from J; junction bases left unmatched: 4. CDR3 in DNA: TGTGCCAGCAGCGTGACAGGGGGCGGTCAGCCCCAGCATTTT. It codes for CASSVTGGGQPQHF.